Sequencing of this TCR beta chain was carried out in a study of T-cell memory formation after mild COVID-19. Ten or more counts support this clonotype. TCRdb re-called the 5' RACE reads with MiXCR, one entry per CDR3 protein. The sample includes about 140,000 distinct CDR3 sequences, 11% to 15% seen only once; the top ten take about 26%. Trimming removed 8 bases from V and 7 bases from J; junction bases left unmatched: 13. CDR1 and CDR2 from the germline V gene are MNHEY and SVGAGI. The CDR3 totals 15 residues. The source is an adult woman who had mild COVID-19 (a few samples of this study predate the infection). Cell type and time point are not known. Sequencing was done on a sample of PBMCs or a T cell subset sorted from them (not recorded which). The V call is TRBV6-5, the J call TRBJ2-1, with 8 positions matching TRBD2. CDR3 sequence (DNA): TGTGCCAGCCGCTACCCGGGGGGGAGTGGGAATGAGCAGTTCTTC. Protein product: CASRYPGGSGNEQFF.